This T cell receptor (beta chain) was profiled in a study of cytomegalovirus exposure and HLA in healthy donors. Whole-study findings and limits: Cytomegalovirus association was listed for 164 TCR beta chains. Later work showed greater clonal expansion in HLA-associated TCR beta chains than in equally common others.

Use of 60 Vbeta and 13 Jbeta primers characterized the PCR. The method was immunoSEQ multiplex PCR; TCRdb's version includes in-frame clones alone and lacks a portion of them. The table includes around 120,000 clones, around 80% detected once. V was pared by 2 bases and J by 2 bases, with 11 bases between. The CDR3 covers 15 residues. CDR1 is SGDLS and CDR2 is YYNGEE in the germline V gene. Note on this clone: Antigen specificity is unknown.

J is TRBJ1-5 and V is TRBV9; D is possibly TRBD1 (5 bases). Source material: PBMCs. The sequence came from a man aged 50 to 60 in good health and CMV-seronegative. The CDR3 protein is CASSVDPGGNQPQHF. CDR3 sequence (DNA): TGTGCCAGCAGCGTCGACCCGGGGGGCAATCAGCCCCAGCATTTT.